The 2 T cell receptor beta chains presented below share a single source sample, sequenced in a study of CD8+CD57+ T cells in acquired aplastic anemia. Genomic DNA provided the template from which TCR beta VDJ and CDR3 profiles were obtained. One entry per CDR3 protein, called by TCRdb with MiXCR from the reads. The sample includes under 350,000 distinct CDR3 sequences, around three fifths of them seen just once. The specimen was sorted CD4+, CD8+, or CD8+CD57+ T cells (not recorded which) from PBMCs. The receptors were gathered from a human donor with severe aplastic anemia or a healthy control (not recorded which).

The table lists this clonotype with many counts. V is TRBV6-6 and J is TRBJ1-5; D ambiguous. The CDR3 is 14 residues long. Between the trimmed V and J ends, which lost 2 bases and 7 bases, there was a span of 12 bases. CDR1 is MNHNY, CDR2 SVGAGI, per germline (reference sequence). The CDR3 spells CASSYVSGSQPQHF. CDR3 coding DNA: TGTGCCAGCAGTTACGTCTCGGGTTCCCAGCCCCAGCATTTT.

With respect to this clonotype: A junction end diverges from the germline sequence, so it may reflect a read error. The chain is built from TRBV18 and TRBJ2-3, with 7 bases that match TRBD1. Germline lookup yields CDR1 KGHSH and CDR2 LQKENI. The CDR3 covers 15 residues. CDR3 loop: CAGSIPQGSTDTQYF. The DNA of the CDR3 is TGTGCCGGCTCAATCCCACAGGGGAGCACAGATACGCAGTATTTT.